The 23 T cell receptor beta chains below all came from one sample that was sequenced in a study of T cells in Graves' hyperthyroidism and ophthalmopathy. TCR beta CDR3 regions were amplified from RNA transcripts. The HTBI primer set served for first-round RT-PCR of the TCR CDR3. Each CDR3 protein gets one entry after TCRdb re-called the multiplex PCR reads with MiXCR. Of a few hundred thousand distinct CDR3 sequences in the sample, roughly 19% were seen once. Sequenced: blood. The receptors originated from a man in his fifties or sixties with Graves' ophthalmopathy.

The sample holds many counts of this clonotype. This sequence joins TRBV2 and TRBJ1-1; unclear D gene. Germline V gene data show CDR1 as SNHLY and CDR2 as FYNNEI. The CDR3 covers 13 residues. V was shortened by 1 base and J by 8 bases, with 11 bases between the two germline ends. The CDR3 is CASSEVGYREAFF. The DNA of the CDR3 is TGTGCCAGCAGTGAAGTGGGATACCGGGAAGCTTTCTTT.

V usage is TRBV20-1 and J usage is TRBJ2-1, with 10 bases fitting TRBD2. Germline lookup yields CDR1 DFQATT and CDR2 SNEGSKA (reference sequence). The CDR3 is made up of 15 amino acids. Trimming removed 3 bases from V and 5 bases from J; junction bases left unmatched: 7. The CDR3: CSASSGTSADNEQFF. The CDR3 region has the DNA TGCAGTGCTAGCAGCGGGACTAGCGCCGACAATGAGCAGTTCTTC.

CDR3 nucleotide sequence: TGTGCCAGCTCACAAATGAACTACAATGAGCAGTTCTTC. It specifies CASSQMNYNEQFF. The chain couples TRBV18 to TRBJ2-1; no clear D gene. The CDR3 is made up of 13 amino acids. Trimming removed 4 bases from V and 3 bases from J, with 7 bases in between. CDR1 is KGHSH, CDR2 LQKENI, per germline.

This clonotype was recorded at least ten times. The chain is built from TRBV2 and TRBJ2-7; 10 nucleotides match TRBD2. Germline V gene lookup returns CDR1 SNHLY and CDR2 FYNNEI. This CDR3 has 14 amino acids. V lost 5 bases to trimming and J lost 6 bases; unmatched junction nucleotides: 7. The CDR3 DNA reads as TGTGCCAGCAGTTGGACTAGCGGATTCGGCGAGCAGTACTTC. Residues: CASSWTSGFGEQYF.

For this clonotype: A much more abundant neighbour one base away suggests this may be a read error. The chain couples TRBV5-6 to TRBJ1-2, with 12 positions matching TRBD1. V dropped 4 bases and J dropped 8; count of bases not matched to a gene: 6. From germline, CDR1 is SGHDT and CDR2 YYEEEE. This CDR3 is built from 14 residues. The CDR3 protein is CASSLGQGARGYTF. Here the CDR3 DNA reads TGTGCCAGCAGCCTGGGACAGGGGGCGCGCGGCTACACCTTC.

The chain is built from TRBV9 and TRBJ1-4, with D tentatively TRBD1 (6 bases). V shed 3 bases and J shed 4 bases, with 10 bases lying between them. Germline lookup yields CDR1 SGDLS and CDR2 YYNGEE. The CDR3 covers 14 residues. CDR3 sequence: CASSEGGINEKLFF. The CDR3 DNA reads TGTGCCAGCAGCGAGGGGGGGATTAATGAAAAACTGTTTTTT.

The V call is TRBV12-3 or TRBV12-4, the J call TRBJ2-3; 10 bases match TRBD1. The V gene end was trimmed by 7 bases and the J gene end by 5 bases; junction bases not matched to a gene: 12. The CDR3 extends over 16 amino acids. CDR3 protein: CASTPRTGGRGDTQYF. Written as DNA, the CDR3 is TGTGCCAGCACCCCCAGGACAGGGGGAAGAGGAGATACGCAGTATTTT.

The V gene is TRBV6-5, the J gene TRBJ2-7, with a weak D call TRBD1 (6 bases). V lost 1 base and J 4 bases, leaving 17 bases between the germline ends. Germline CDR1 MNHEY, CDR2 SVGAGI. CDR3 size: 16 residues. The CDR3 here is CASSYYTLTGKYEQYF. DNA for the CDR3: TGTGCCAGCAGTTACTACACCCTGACAGGAAAGTACGAGCAGTACTTC.

The chain links TRBV4-1 to TRBJ2-7; no definite D call. V was shortened by 1 base and J by 5 bases, with 9 bases between the two germline ends. CDR1 and CDR2 (germline): MGHRA, YSYEKL. The CDR3 is 13 amino acids. The CDR3 reads CASSQVNRDEQYF. The CDR3 region has the DNA TGCGCCAGCAGCCAAGTAAATAGGGACGAGCAGTACTTC.

This clonotype has more than one count but fewer than ten. The V call is TRBV4-1, the J call TRBJ2-5; possible D gene TRBD2, 6 bases. This CDR3 spans 15 amino acids. CDR1 and CDR2 (germline): MGHRA, YSYEKL. V shed 1 base and J shed 4 bases, with 13 bases lying between them. The CDR3 region is CASSQVAHSGETQYF. The CDR3 coding sequence is TGCGCCAGCAGCCAAGTTGCCCATAGCGGAGAGACCCAGTACTTC.

This clonotype was observed many times. The chain is built from TRBV3-1 and TRBJ2-7; TRBD1 or TRBD2 may be the D gene (5 bases each). Trimming left V 7 bases short and J 0 bases short, with 16 bases between. Germline-derived CDR1 and CDR2 are LGHDT and YNNKEL (reference sequence). The CDR3 length is 15 residues. CDR3 residues: CASTLDGTVSYEQYF. In DNA, the CDR3 is TGTGCCAGCACCCTCGATGGGACGGTCTCCTACGAGCAGTACTTC.

At least ten counts were recorded for this clonotype. V is TRBV4-1 and J is TRBJ2-2; D gene ambiguous. Trimming took 3 bases from V and 2 from J, leaving 10 bases between them. The CDR3 length is 15 residues. The germline V gene encodes CDR1 MGHRA and CDR2 YSYEKL. The CDR3 loop is CASSHPGSNTGELFF. The CDR3, as DNA: TGCGCCAGCAGCCACCCAGGCTCCAACACCGGGGAGCTGTTTTTT.

This clonotype was counted between two and nine times. The J gene is TRBJ2-7, the V gene TRBV27; 7 bases map to TRBD1. The germline CDR1 and CDR2 sequences are MNHEY and SMNVEV (reference sequence). The CDR3 extends over 15 amino acids. With V trimmed by 10 bases and J by 2 bases, 14 bases remained unmatched. The CDR3 region has the DNA TGTGCCACCGCTGAGGGCAGGGGGAAGACCTACGAGCAGTACTTC. This translates into CATAEGRGKTYEQYF.

This clonotype was recorded many times. The chain recombines TRBV18 with TRBJ1-4; D is uncertain. Germline assignment: CDR1 KGHSH and CDR2 LQKENI. The CDR3 has 16 amino acids. Between the trimmed V and J ends, which lost 5 bases and 0 bases, there was a span of 13 bases. This CDR3 is CASSSSEATTNEKLFF. CDR3 nucleotides: TGTGCCAGCTCAAGCTCGGAGGCCACAACTAATGAAAAACTGTTTTTT.

This clonotype was recorded a few times. V gene TRBV2 combines with J gene TRBJ2-6; possibly TRBD1 for D (5 bases). Trimming cost V 6 bases and J 4 bases, with 7 bases left between them. CDR1 is SNHLY, CDR2 FYNNEI, per germline. The CDR3 covers 13 residues. In DNA form, the CDR3 reads TGTGCCAGCAGGGGGCCCGGGGCCAACGTCCTGACTTTC. It codes for CASRGPGANVLTF.

This clonotype was detected a few times. This chain uses TRBV24-1 with TRBJ1-6; D ambiguous. The germline V gene has CDR1 KGHDR and CDR2 SFDVKD. V gave up 5 bases and J gave up 10 bases, with 11 bases separating them. The CDR3 is 13 residues long. The CDR3 bases are TGTGCCACCAGTGTTCGGGGTGGGTCACCCCTCCACTTT. This encodes CATSVRGGSPLHF.

This clonotype has just a few counts. V gene TRBV20-1 combines with J gene TRBJ2-3; 8 nucleotides match TRBD2. The V segment lost 5 bases and the J segment 3 bases; nucleotides outside the gene matches: 10. The CDR3 totals 15 residues. CDR1 is DFQATT and CDR2 is SNEGSKA in the germline V gene (reference sequence). CDR3 nucleotide sequence: TGCAGTGCTGTTTCACGGGAGGGCAGGACAGATACGCAGTATTTT. This sequence encodes CSAVSREGRTDTQYF.

This clonotype was seen ten or more times. The chain couples TRBV5-1 to TRBJ2-7, with TRBD2 matching over 10 bases. Per germline, CDR1 SGHRS and CDR2 YFSETQ. With V trimmed by 2 bases and J by 9 bases, 17 bases remained unmatched. CDR3 length: 17 amino acids. DNA for the CDR3: TGCGCCAGCAGCTTCCCACTAGCGGGACCCCCCTACGAGAGGCAGTACTTC. Its protein is CASSFPLAGPPYERQYF.

This clonotype was seen at least ten times. The CDR3: CASRGTGKANYGYTF. CDR3 nucleotides: TGTGCCAGCAGGGGGACAGGGAAGGCAAACTATGGCTACACCTTC. The rearrangement joins TRBV27 to TRBJ1-2, with TRBD1 matching over 9 bases. CDR3 size: 15 residues. Trimming at V came to 6 bases and at J to 2 bases, leaving 7 bases not matched to a gene. Germline assignment: CDR1 MNHEY and CDR2 SMNVEV (reference sequence).

J is TRBJ1-1 and V is TRBV12-3 or TRBV12-4; D not resolved. This CDR3 is 11 amino acids long. V was trimmed by 3 bases and J by 8 bases, leaving 7 bases between them. The CDR3 here is CASSFSREAFF. The CDR3 nucleotides read TGTGCCAGCAGTTTTTCTAGGGAAGCTTTCTTT.

This chain connects TRBV6-1 to TRBJ1-2, with a tentative D call TRBD1 (6 bases). The CDR3 sequence is 11 residues long. The germline V and J ends were trimmed by 6 bases and 8 bases, with 10 bases remaining between them. CDR1 and CDR2 (germline): MNHNS, SASEGT. CDR3 region: CASRHQGGYTF. The CDR3 region has the DNA TGTGCCAGCAGACATCAGGGGGGCTACACCTTC.

The chain carries TRBV6-2 or TRBV6-3 and TRBJ2-3; 10 nucleotides agree with TRBD2. The V gene end was trimmed by 7 bases and the J gene end by 5 bases; junction bases not matched to a gene: 15. The germline CDR1 and CDR2 sequences are MNHEY and SVGEGT. The CDR3 totals 17 residues. In DNA, the CDR3 is TGTGCCAGCACGTTAGCGGGAGGCTCGAAGTTACAAGATACGCAGTATTTT. The encoded protein is CASTLAGGSKLQDTQYF.

The sample holds a few counts of this clonotype. This chain uses TRBV20-1 with TRBJ2-3; either TRBD1 or TRBD2 may fit D (5 bases each). The CDR3 spans 14 residues. CDR1 and CDR2 from the germline V gene are DFQATT and SNEGSKA (reference sequence). The V end lost 5 bases, the J end lost 0 bases, and 12 bases lay between the germline ends. The CDR3 region is CSALFGASTDTQYF. Written as DNA, the CDR3 is TGCAGTGCTTTATTCGGGGCTAGCACAGATACGCAGTATTTT.